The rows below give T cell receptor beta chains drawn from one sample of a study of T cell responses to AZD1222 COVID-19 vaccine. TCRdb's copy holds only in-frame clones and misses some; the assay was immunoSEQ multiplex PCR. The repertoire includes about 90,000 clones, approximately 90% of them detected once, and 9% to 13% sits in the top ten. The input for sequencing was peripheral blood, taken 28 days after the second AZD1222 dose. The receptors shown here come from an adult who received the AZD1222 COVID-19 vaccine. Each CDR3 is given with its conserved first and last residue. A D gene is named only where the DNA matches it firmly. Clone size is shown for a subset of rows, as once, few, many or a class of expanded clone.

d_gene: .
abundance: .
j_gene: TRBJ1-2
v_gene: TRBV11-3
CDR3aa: CASSLFQGGGYTF
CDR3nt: TGTGCCAGCAGCCTATTTCAAGGTGGCGGCTACACCTTC

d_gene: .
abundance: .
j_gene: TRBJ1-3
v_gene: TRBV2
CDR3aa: CASKEISGNTIYF
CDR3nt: TGTGCCAGCAAAGAGATCTCTGGAAACACCATATATTTT

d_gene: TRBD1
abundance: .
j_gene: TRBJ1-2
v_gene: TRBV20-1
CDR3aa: CSPGTGDGYTF
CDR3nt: TGCTCACCCGGGACAGGGGATGGCTACACCTTC

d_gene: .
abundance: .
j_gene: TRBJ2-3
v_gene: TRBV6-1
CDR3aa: CASSERPGGPDTQYF
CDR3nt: TGTGCCAGCAGTGAACGCCCAGGGGGGCCAGATACGCAGTATTTT

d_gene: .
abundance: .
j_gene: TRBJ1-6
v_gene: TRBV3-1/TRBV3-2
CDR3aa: CASSPIAVPTGSPLHF
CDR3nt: TGTGCCAGCAGCCCGATCGCAGTCCCTACTGGGTCACCCCTCCACTTT

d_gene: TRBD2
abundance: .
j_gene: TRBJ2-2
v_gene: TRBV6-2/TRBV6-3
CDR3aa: CASSYRGGRTAGELFF
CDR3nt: TGTGCCAGCAGTTACCGAGGCGGGAGGACGGCCGGGGAGCTGTTTTTT

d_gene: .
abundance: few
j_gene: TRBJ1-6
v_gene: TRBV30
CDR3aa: CAWSGGGFLSSYNSPLHF
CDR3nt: TGTGCCTGGAGCGGGGGGGGGTTCCTAAGCTCCTATAATTCACCCCTCCACTTT

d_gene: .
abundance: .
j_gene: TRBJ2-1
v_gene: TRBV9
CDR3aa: CASSVSGPSYNEQFF
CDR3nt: TGTGCCAGCAGCGTAAGCGGCCCCTCCTACAATGAGCAGTTCTTC

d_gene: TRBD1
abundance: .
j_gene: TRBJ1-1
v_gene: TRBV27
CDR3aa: CASNRQGAGEAFF
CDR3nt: TGTGCCAGCAACCGACAGGGGGCGGGTGAAGCTTTCTTT

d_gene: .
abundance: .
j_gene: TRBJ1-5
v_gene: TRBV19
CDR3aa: CASMRVGQPQHF
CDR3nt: TGTGCCAGTATGAGGGTCGGTCAGCCCCAGCATTTT

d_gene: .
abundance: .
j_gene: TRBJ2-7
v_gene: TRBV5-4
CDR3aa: CASSLAIGTYEQYF
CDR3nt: TGTGCCAGCAGCTTGGCCATTGGGACCTACGAGCAGTACTTC

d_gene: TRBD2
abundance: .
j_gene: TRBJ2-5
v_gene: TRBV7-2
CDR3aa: CASSFATSGIKETQYF
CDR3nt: TGTGCCAGCAGCTTCGCGACTAGCGGGATTAAAGAGACCCAGTACTTC

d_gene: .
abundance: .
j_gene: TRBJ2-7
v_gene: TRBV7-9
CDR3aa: CASSFFPDSPESGEQYF
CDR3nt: TGTGCCAGCAGCTTTTTCCCCGACAGCCCGGAGTCTGGCGAGCAGTACTTC

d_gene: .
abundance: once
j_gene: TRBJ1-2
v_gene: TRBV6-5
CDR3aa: CASAQWGAQGYGYTF
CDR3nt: TGTGCCAGCGCCCAGTGGGGGGCGCAAGGGTATGGCTACACCTTC

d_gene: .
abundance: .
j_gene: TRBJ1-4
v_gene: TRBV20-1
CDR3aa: CSARSEKLFF
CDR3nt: TGCAGTGCCCGAAGCGAAAAACTGTTTTTT

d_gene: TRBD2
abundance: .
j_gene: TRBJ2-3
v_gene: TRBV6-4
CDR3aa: CASSDVAGGQPDTQYF
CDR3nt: TGTGCCAGCAGTGACGTTGCGGGAGGTCAACCAGATACGCAGTATTTT

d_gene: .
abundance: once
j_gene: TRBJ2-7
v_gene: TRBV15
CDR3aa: CATSSLGLSYEQYF
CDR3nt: TGTGCCACCAGCAGTCTCGGTCTCTCCTACGAGCAGTACTTC

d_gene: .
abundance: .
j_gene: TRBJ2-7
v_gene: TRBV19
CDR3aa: CASSIGTGSYEQYF
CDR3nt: TGTGCCAGTAGTATAGGGACTGGATCCTACGAGCAGTACTTC

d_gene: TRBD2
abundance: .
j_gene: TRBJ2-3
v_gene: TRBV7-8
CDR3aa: CASSGGGLRADTQYF
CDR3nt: TGTGCCAGCAGCGGGGGGGGACTCCGGGCAGATACGCAGTATTTT

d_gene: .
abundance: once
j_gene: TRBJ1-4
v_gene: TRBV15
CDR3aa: CATSRDTSSNEKLFF
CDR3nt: TGTGCCACCAGCAGAGATACAAGCTCTAATGAAAAACTGTTTTTT

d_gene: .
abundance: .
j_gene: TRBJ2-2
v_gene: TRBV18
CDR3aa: CASSPSETGELFF
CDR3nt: TGTGCCAGCTCCCCGTCGGAGACTGGGGAGCTGTTTTTT

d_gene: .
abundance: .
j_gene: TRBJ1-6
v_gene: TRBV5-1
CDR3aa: CASSQGGDSPLHF
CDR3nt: TGCGCCAGCAGTCAGGGTGGTGATTCACCCCTCCACTTT

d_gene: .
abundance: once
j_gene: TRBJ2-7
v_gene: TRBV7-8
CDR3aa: CASSLSSQGTYEQYF
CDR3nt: TGTGCCAGCAGCTTATCCTCGCAGGGGACCTACGAGCAGTACTTC

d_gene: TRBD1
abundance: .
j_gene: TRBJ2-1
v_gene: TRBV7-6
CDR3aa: CASSDTGTDYNEQFF
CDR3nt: TGTGCCAGCAGCGACACCGGGACAGATTACAATGAGCAGTTCTTC

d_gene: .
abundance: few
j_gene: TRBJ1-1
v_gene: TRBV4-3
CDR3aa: CASSNEGQSLNTEAFF
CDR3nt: TGCGCCAGCAGCAATGAAGGGCAGAGCTTGAACACTGAAGCTTTCTTT

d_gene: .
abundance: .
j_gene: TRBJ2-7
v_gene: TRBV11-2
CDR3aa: CASSFPGRSEVQYF
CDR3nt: TGTGCCAGCAGCTTCCCGGGGAGAAGCGAGGTGCAGTACTTC

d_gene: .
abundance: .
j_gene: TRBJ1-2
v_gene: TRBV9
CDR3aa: CASSAGGLGDYGYTF
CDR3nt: TGTGCCAGCAGCGCCGGTGGGCTAGGGGACTATGGCTACACCTTC

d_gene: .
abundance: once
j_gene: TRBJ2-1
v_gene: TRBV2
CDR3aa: CASQRDNEQFF
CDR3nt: TGTGCCAGCCAGCGGGACAATGAGCAGTTCTTC

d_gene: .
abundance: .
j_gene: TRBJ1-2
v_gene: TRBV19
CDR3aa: CASSTGLEYGGYTF
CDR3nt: TGTGCCAGTAGTACCGGACTGGAATATGGGGGCTACACCTTC

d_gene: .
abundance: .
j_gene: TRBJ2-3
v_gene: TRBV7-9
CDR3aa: CASSPRIITGPDTQYF
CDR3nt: TGTGCCAGCAGCCCCCGGATCATCACGGGCCCAGATACGCAGTATTTT

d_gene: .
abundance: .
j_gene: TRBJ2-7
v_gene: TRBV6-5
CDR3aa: CASSRKFNSYEQYF
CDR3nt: TGTGCCAGCAGTCGTAAGTTTAATTCCTACGAGCAGTACTTC

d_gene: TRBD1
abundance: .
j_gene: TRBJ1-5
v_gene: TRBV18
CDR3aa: CASSSTGGDGQPQHF
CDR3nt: TGTGCCAGCTCCTCGACAGGGGGAGATGGTCAGCCCCAGCATTTT

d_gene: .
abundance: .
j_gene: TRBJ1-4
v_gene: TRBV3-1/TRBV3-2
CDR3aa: CASSQDQVNPGEKLFF
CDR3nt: TGTGCCAGCAGCCAAGATCAGGTTAACCCGGGAGAAAAACTGTTTTTT

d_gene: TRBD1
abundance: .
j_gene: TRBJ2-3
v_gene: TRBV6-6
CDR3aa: CASSRDRTTDTQYF
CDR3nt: TGTGCCAGCAGTCGGGACAGGACCACAGATACGCAGTATTTT

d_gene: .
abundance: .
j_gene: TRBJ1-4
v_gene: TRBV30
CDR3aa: CAWSLRSNEKLFF
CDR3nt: TGTGCCTGGAGTCTGAGGTCTAATGAAAAACTGTTTTTT

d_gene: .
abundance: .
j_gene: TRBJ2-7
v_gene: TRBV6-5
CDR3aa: CASIPQRVNYEQYF
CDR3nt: TGTGCCAGCATCCCCCAGAGGGTAAACTACGAGCAGTACTTC

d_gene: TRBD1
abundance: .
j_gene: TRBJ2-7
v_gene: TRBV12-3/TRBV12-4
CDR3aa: CASTLTGEQYF
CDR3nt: TGTGCCAGCACCCTGACAGGGGAGCAGTACTTC

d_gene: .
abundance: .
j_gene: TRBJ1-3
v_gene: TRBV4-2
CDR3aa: CASSQERGFGNTIYF
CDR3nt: TGTGCCAGCAGCCAAGAAAGGGGTTTCGGAAACACCATATATTTT

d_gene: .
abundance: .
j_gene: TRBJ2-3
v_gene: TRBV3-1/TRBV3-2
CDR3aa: CASSNGRTDTQYF
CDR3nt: TGTGCCAGCAGCAACGGGCGGACAGATACGCAGTATTTT

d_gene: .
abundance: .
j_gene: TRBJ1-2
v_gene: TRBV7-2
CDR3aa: CASSLDAVHGYTF
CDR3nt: TGTGCCAGCAGCTTGGATGCAGTTCATGGCTACACCTTC

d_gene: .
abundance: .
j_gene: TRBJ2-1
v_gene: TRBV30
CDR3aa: CAWTGLVNEQFF
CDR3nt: TGTGCCTGGACAGGGCTAGTGAATGAGCAGTTCTTC

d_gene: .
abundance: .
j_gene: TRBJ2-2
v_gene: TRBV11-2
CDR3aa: CASTVNTGELFF
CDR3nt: TGTGCCAGCACCGTGAACACCGGGGAGCTGTTTTTT

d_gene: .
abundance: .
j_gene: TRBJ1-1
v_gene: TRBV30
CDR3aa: CAWSKAFF
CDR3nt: TGTGCCTGGTCTAAAGCTTTCTTT

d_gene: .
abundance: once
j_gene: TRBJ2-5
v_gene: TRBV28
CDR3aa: CASSLSRAVLLQETQYF
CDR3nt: TGTGCCAGCAGTTTATCCCGGGCAGTCTTACTTCAAGAGACCCAGTACTTC

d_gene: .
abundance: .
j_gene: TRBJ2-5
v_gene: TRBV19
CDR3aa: CASSISSQRGSQETQYF
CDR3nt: TGTGCCAGTAGTATCTCCTCCCAGCGCGGCTCCCAAGAGACCCAGTACTTC

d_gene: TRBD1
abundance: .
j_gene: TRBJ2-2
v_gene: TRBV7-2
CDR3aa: CASSLRDRGLAGELFF
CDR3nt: TGTGCCAGCAGCTTAAGGGACAGGGGTCTGGCAGGGGAGCTGTTTTTT

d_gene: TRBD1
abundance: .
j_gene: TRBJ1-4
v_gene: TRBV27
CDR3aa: CASRTGNGINEKLFF
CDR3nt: TGTGCCAGCAGGACAGGGAACGGGATTAATGAAAAACTGTTTTTT

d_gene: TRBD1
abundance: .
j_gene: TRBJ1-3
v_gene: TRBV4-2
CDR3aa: CASSRDVTGTGANTIYF
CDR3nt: TGTGCCAGCAGCCGAGACGTCACCGGGACAGGGGCGAACACCATATATTTT

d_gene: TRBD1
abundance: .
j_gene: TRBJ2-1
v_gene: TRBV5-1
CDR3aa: CASSLGGGASYNEQFF
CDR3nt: TGCGCCAGCAGCTTGGGAGGGGGCGCTTCCTACAATGAGCAGTTCTTC

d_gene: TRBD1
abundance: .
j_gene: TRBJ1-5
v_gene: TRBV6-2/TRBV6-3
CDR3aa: CASSKHLGQGDNQPQHF
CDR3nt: TGTGCCAGCAGTAAACACCTGGGACAGGGAGACAATCAGCCCCAGCATTTT

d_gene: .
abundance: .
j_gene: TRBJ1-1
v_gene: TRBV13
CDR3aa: CASSLVVRQNTEAFF
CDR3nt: TGTGCCAGCAGCTTAGTTGTCAGGCAAAACACTGAAGCTTTCTTT

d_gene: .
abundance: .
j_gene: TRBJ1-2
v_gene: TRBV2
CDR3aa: CASSSRAGAYGYTF
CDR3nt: TGTGCCAGCAGTTCTCGGGCAGGAGCGTATGGCTACACCTTC

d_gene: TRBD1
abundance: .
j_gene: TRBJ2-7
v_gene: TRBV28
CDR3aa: CASSPGTVLGEQYF
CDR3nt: TGTGCCAGCAGTCCCGGGACAGTTCTAGGGGAGCAGTACTTC

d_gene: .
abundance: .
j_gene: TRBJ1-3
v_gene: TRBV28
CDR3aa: CASRPPGPGNTIYF
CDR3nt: TGTGCCAGCAGACCGCCGGGGCCTGGAAACACCATATATTTT